A single sample gave rise to the 15 T cell receptor beta chains below, sequenced in a study of OX40 agonist ivuxolimab in advanced cancers. Method: immunoSEQ multiplex PCR; TCRdb's copy keeps in-frame clones and lacks some. Of roughly 96,000 clones in the sample, roughly 80% were seen once. Sequencing was performed on CD4+ or CD8+ T cells sorted from blood, taken in a trial of the OX40 agonist ivuxolimab. These receptor sequences come from an adult with an advanced solid tumor such as melanoma, head and neck, liver or kidney cancer.

The rearrangement uses TRBV6-1 and TRBJ2-2, with unresolved D. The CDR3 has 14 residues. Trimming removed 4 bases at V and 1 base at J, with 7 bases between. The V gene's germline CDR1 is MNHNS and CDR2 SASEGT. CDR3 sequence: CASSVYGNTGELFF. DNA for the CDR3: TGTGCCAGCAGTGTGTATGGGAACACCGGGGAGCTGTTTTTT.

This clone was recorded a few times. The gene calls are TRBV18 and TRBJ2-5; D remains unclear. The V end lost 3 bases, the J end lost 5 bases, and 4 bases lay between the germline ends. Germline assignment: CDR1 KGHSH and CDR2 LQKENI. The length of the CDR3 is 11 residues. Here the CDR3 DNA reads TGTGCCAGCTCACCGGACGAGACCCAGTACTTC. Protein sequence: CASSPDETQYF.

V and J are TRBV11-3 and TRBJ2-5; the match to TRBD2 covers 10 bases. Per germline, CDR1 SGHNT and CDR2 YENEEA. J was trimmed by 2 bases and V by 1 base; bases with no gene match: 1. The CDR3 contains 15 residues. The CDR3 region is CASSLGTSGQETQYF. DNA of the CDR3: TGTGCCAGCAGCTTAGGGACTAGCGGACAAGAGACCCAGTACTTC.

This chain links TRBV5-1 with TRBJ2-7; D call uncertain. Trimming cost V 4 bases and J 2 bases, with 4 bases left between them. Looked up from germline, CDR1 is SGHRS and CDR2 is YFSETQ. CDR3 size: 11 residues. CDR3 in amino acids: CASSDTYEQYF. Here the CDR3 DNA reads TGCGCCAGCAGCGACACCTACGAGCAGTACTTC.

V is TRBV4-2 and J is TRBJ2-3; D is unresolved. The CDR3 sequence is 17 residues long. V lost 0 bases and J 0 bases, leaving 13 bases between the germline ends. Germline V gene data show CDR1 as LGHNA and CDR2 as YNFKEQ. The CDR3 DNA sequence: TGTGCCAGCAGCCAAGATGGCCTAGGGTTTAGCACAGATACGCAGTATTTT. Protein product: CASSQDGLGFSTDTQYF.

This chain connects TRBV9 to TRBJ2-7; D is undetermined. Trimming took 0 bases from V and 2 from J, leaving 12 bases between them. Germline-derived CDR1 and CDR2 are SGDLS and YYNGEE. The CDR3 sequence is 15 residues long. The CDR3 spells CASSVGSGGAYEQYF. In DNA, the CDR3 is TGTGCCAGCAGCGTAGGATCAGGTGGGGCCTACGAGCAGTACTTC.

The rearrangement joins TRBV6-1 to TRBJ2-7, with 7 bases fitting TRBD2. Losses at the gene ends were 6 bases for V and 6 bases for J; bases not matched to a gene: 14. CDR1 is MNHNS and CDR2 is SASEGT in the germline V gene. The length of the CDR3 is 15 residues. As DNA, the CDR3 is TGTGCCAGCAGCGCAAAGGGAGGGGTTCAGGGCGAGCAGTACTTC. It is translated as CASSAKGGVQGEQYF.

This clone has only a few counts. V gene TRBV2 combines with J gene TRBJ2-5; 8 nucleotides align to TRBD1. Germline-derived CDR1 and CDR2 are SNHLY and FYNNEI. V lost 7 bases to trimming and J lost 2 bases; unmatched junction nucleotides: 6. CDR3 size: 14 residues. CDR3 nucleotides: TGTGCCAGCAACCTGGACAGGGAGCAAGAGACCCAGTACTTC. Amino acids: CASNLDREQETQYF. The full variable domain, in which reference TRBV2 and TRBJ2-5 provide the parts outside the CDR3, is EPEVTQTPSHQVTQMGQEVILRCVPISNHLYFYWYRQILGQKVEFLVSFYNNEISEKSEIFDDQFSVERPDGSNFTLKIRSTKLEDSAMYFCASNLDREQETQYFGPGTRLLVL.

The chain joins TRBV18 to TRBJ1-3; D gene unclear. From germline, CDR1 is KGHSH and CDR2 LQKENI. V dropped 1 base and J dropped 0 bases, with 4 bases sitting between them. This CDR3 spans 14 amino acids. The CDR3 DNA sequence: TGTGCCAGCTCACCACAGGCCTCTGGAAACACCATATATTTT. This gives the protein CASSPQASGNTIYF.

V is TRBV21-1 and J is TRBJ2-7. TRBV21-1 is a listed pseudogene. The CDR3 loop spans 15 amino acids. CDR3 in amino acids: CASSLRGGFGNEQYF. The DNA for the CDR3 is TGTGCCAGCAGCCTAAGAGGGGGGTTTGGCAACGAGCAGTACTTC.

The chain uses TRBV5-4 and TRBJ2-5; D is perhaps TRBD1 (6 bases). This CDR3 comprises 13 residues. Trimming cost V 4 bases and J 3 bases, with 10 bases left between them. The germline CDR1 and CDR2 sequences are SGHNT and YYREEE (reference sequence). The CDR3 loop is CASSADRKETQYF. CDR3 coding DNA: TGTGCCAGCAGCGCGGACAGAAAAGAGACCCAGTACTTC.

The chain carries TRBV6-5 and TRBJ1-3, with 7 bases that match TRBD1. The CDR3 runs to 13 residues. Germline V gene lookup returns CDR1 MNHEY and CDR2 SVGAGI. The V gene end was trimmed by 6 bases and the J gene end by 4 bases; junction bases not matched to a gene: 3. CDR3 bases: TGTGCCAGCAGCTGGGGACAGGGAAACACCATATATTTT. Its translation: CASSWGQGNTIYF.

The V call is TRBV2, the J call TRBJ1-3, with TRBD1 matching over 7 bases. CDR1 and CDR2 from the germline V gene are SNHLY and FYNNEI. The CDR3 spans 14 residues. After removal of 9 bases from V and 0 bases from J, the junction contained 5 bases not matched to a gene. CDR3 protein: CASGTASSGNTIYF. CDR3 sequence (DNA): TGTGCCAGTGGGACAGCCAGCTCTGGAAACACCATATATTTT.

This clone was found once. The chain joins TRBV6-5 to TRBJ2-1, with no clear D. In germline, CDR1 is MNHEY, CDR2 SVGAGI. The CDR3 has 13 amino acids. Trimming took 6 bases from V and 4 from J, leaving 10 bases between them. CDR3 DNA: TGTGCCAGCAGGCAGAAGGGTTACAATGAGCAGTTCTTC. Translating it yields CASRQKGYNEQFF.

CDR3 amino acids: CASSSRTDTQYF. The CDR3 bases are TGTGCCAGCAGCTCACGCACAGATACGCAGTATTTT. The V and J genes are TRBV7-8 and TRBJ2-3; the D is unclear. The CDR3 has 12 amino acids. The V end was cut by 4 bases, the J end by 1 base, with 3 bases between. Germline CDR1 SGHVS, CDR2 FQNEAQ.